The 7 T cell receptor beta chains in this list originate from one sample, sequenced in a study of cytomegalovirus exposure and HLA in healthy donors. The PCR had 60 Vbeta and 13 Jbeta primers. Using immunoSEQ multiplex PCR, the repertoire was profiled, and TCRdb retains in-frame clones only, with some absent. The repertoire holds a few hundred thousand clones, with about 66% as singletons. Sample: PBMCs. These receptors were obtained from a female donor in good health and CMV-seronegative.

This chain connects TRBV7-2 to TRBJ2-7, with D possibly being TRBD2 (5 bases). The V gene's germline CDR1 is SGHTA and CDR2 FQGNSA. This CDR3 contains 14 residues. The V gene lost 5 bases and the J gene lost 7 bases, with 18 bases spanning the gap. The CDR3 region has the DNA TGTGCCAGCAGCCTCCTGGACTCTACGAGGGAGCAGTACTTC. It encodes CASSLLDSTREQYF. Using reference TRBV7-2 and TRBJ2-7 for the parts outside the CDR3, the full variable domain is GAGVSQSPSNKVTEKGKDVELRCDPISGHTALYWYRQSLGQGLEFLIYFQGNSAPDKSGLPSDRFSAERTGGSVSTLTIQRTQQEDSAVYLCASSLLDSTREQYFGPGTRLTVT.

J is TRBJ2-7 and V is TRBV5-4; 9 nucleotides align to TRBD1. The CDR3 contains 13 residues. Germline lookup yields CDR1 SGHNT and CDR2 YYREEE (reference sequence). J lost 5 bases, V lost 3 bases, and 3 bases had no gene match. CDR3 amino acids: CASSWGQGNEQYF. The CDR3 DNA is TGTGCCAGCAGCTGGGGACAGGGAAACGAGCAGTACTTC.

The chain employs TRBV5-1 and TRBJ2-2, with 8 bases aligning to TRBD1. The CDR3 loop spans 15 amino acids. Germline CDR1 is SGHRS and CDR2 is YFSETQ. Trimming took 4 bases from V and 4 from J; bases not matched to a gene: 6. The CDR3 here is CASSPWTGTTGELFF. The CDR3 DNA sequence: TGCGCCAGCAGCCCCTGGACAGGGACCACCGGGGAGCTGTTTTTT.

The rearrangement joins TRBV5-1 to TRBJ2-2, with 8 bases aligning to TRBD2. This CDR3 is 18 amino acids long. Germline V lookup: CDR1 SGHRS, CDR2 YFSETQ. V was pared by 5 bases and J by 2 bases, with 14 bases of the junction left unmatched. CDR3 DNA: TGCGCCAGCAGGCGTTGGGCTAGCGGGCGACTCAACACCGGGGAGCTGTTTTTT. This translates into CASRRWASGRLNTGELFF. Supplemented by reference TRBV5-1 and TRBJ2-2, the full variable domain reads KAGVTQTPRYLIKTRGQQVTLSCSPISGHRSVSWYQQTPGQGLQFLFEYFSETQRNKGNFPGRFSGRQFSNSRSEMNVSTLELGDSALYLCASRRWASGRLNTGELFFGEGSRLTVL.

There are a few counts of this clone. The chain employs TRBV6-5 and TRBJ2-3; D is undetermined. The V gene's germline CDR1 is MNHEY and CDR2 SVGAGI. CDR3 length: 12 residues. With 8 bases removed from V and 2 bases from J, the gap between germline ends came to 8 bases. In DNA form, the CDR3 reads TGTGCCAGCGGCCCGAACACAGATACGCAGTATTTT. Amino acid sequence: CASGPNTDTQYF.

The gene calls are TRBV9 and TRBJ1-2; D remains unclear. The CDR3 totals 14 residues. Germline loops: CDR1 SGDLS, CDR2 YYNGEE. Trimming took off 0 bases at V and 3 bases at J, with 9 bases between the two ends. The CDR3 protein is CASSVALRDYGYTF. The CDR3 DNA reads as TGTGCCAGCAGCGTAGCATTGAGGGACTATGGCTACACCTTC.

The CDR3 sequence is CASSYAGQGNTGELFF. CDR3 bases: TGTGCCAGCAGTTACGCGGGACAGGGGAACACCGGGGAGCTGTTTTTT. This rearrangement joins TRBV6-5 to TRBJ2-2, with 9 positions matching TRBD1. With V trimmed by 2 bases and J by 1 base, 2 bases remained unmatched. The CDR3 is made up of 16 amino acids. CDR1 is MNHEY and CDR2 is SVGAGI in the germline V gene.